The 21 T cell receptor beta chains below were found in one sample sequenced in a study of immune cell composition in non-small cell lung cancer. Profiled with immunoSEQ multiplex PCR; TCRdb holds only in-frame clones, not every one. The profile covers some 5,100 clones, with about 88% appearing a single time and 5.8% taken by the ten largest. The normal lung sample lay at least 3 cm, and maximally far, from the tumour. Input material: non-adjacent lung tissue. The receptors come from a human donor with non-small cell lung cancer. Some clones in this sample may be carry-over from other donors' samples.

V is TRBV5-1 and J is TRBJ2-7, with 9 bases fitting TRBD2. Germline CDR1 reads SGHRS; CDR2 reads YFSETQ. Losses at the gene ends were 1 base for V and 2 bases for J; bases not matched to a gene: 13. CDR3 size: 18 residues. The CDR3 reads CASSLTPIAGAETYEQYF. CDR3 in DNA: TGCGCCAGCAGCTTGACCCCCATAGCGGGAGCGGAGACCTACGAGCAGTACTTC.

The chain links TRBV7-9 to TRBJ2-3; 14 bases are shared with TRBD2. Germline V lookup: CDR1 SEHNR, CDR2 FQNEAQ (reference sequence). The CDR3 has 17 residues. Germline trimming cut 5 bases from V and 6 bases from J; bases unmatched to any gene: 10. This CDR3 reads CASSKGLAGGPSDTQYF. For the CDR3, the DNA is TGTGCCAGCAGCAAAGGACTAGCGGGAGGACCCTCGGATACGCAGTATTTT.

The rearrangement uses TRBV6-4 and TRBJ2-3; 8 bases align to TRBD2. V shed 3 bases and J 4 bases; nucleotides not matched to a gene: 6. The CDR3 has 15 residues. Per germline, CDR1 MRHNA and CDR2 SNTAGT. As DNA, the CDR3 is TGTGCCAGCAGTGAGTCCGGGGGGGCCGCAGATACGCAGTATTTT. Protein sequence: CASSESGGAADTQYF.

J is TRBJ2-1 and V is TRBV4-3; 8 bases line up with TRBD2. Germline V lookup: CDR1 LGHNA, CDR2 YSLEER. V lost 3 bases, J lost 16 bases, and 8 bases stayed unmatched. CDR3 length: 12 residues. The CDR3 sequence is CASSHRSGTIFF. CDR3 in DNA: TGCGCCAGCAGCCATCGTAGCGGGACAATTTTCTTC.

The chain links TRBV5-4 to TRBJ2-7; 8 bases are a match to TRBD2. Germline trimming cut 8 bases from V and 5 bases from J; bases unmatched to any gene: 12. This CDR3 contains 14 residues. CDR1 SGHNT and CDR2 YYREEE come from the germline V gene (reference sequence). CDR3: CASTRGGRNHEQYF. The CDR3 DNA follows: TGTGCCAGTACACGGGGGGGGCGCAACCACGAGCAGTACTTC.

This chain connects TRBV27 to TRBJ1-1; D is possibly TRBD1 (6 bases). V dropped 4 bases and J dropped 4 bases, with 16 bases sitting between them. The CDR3 runs 15 residues. The germline V gene encodes CDR1 MNHEY and CDR2 SMNVEV (reference sequence). In DNA form, the CDR3 reads TGTGCCAGCAGTTCCCCCCACAGGGTGACCACTGAAGCTTTCTTT. Translated: CASSSPHRVTTEAFF.

This chain joins TRBV5-4 and TRBJ2-3, with 9 bases matching TRBD2. The CDR3 extends over 16 amino acids. CDR1 and CDR2 from the germline V gene are SGHNT and YYREEE (reference sequence). Trimming took 0 bases from V and 2 from J; bases not matched to a gene: 4. The chain's CDR3 is CASSLGLAGPTDTQYF. In nucleotides, the CDR3 is TGTGCCAGCAGCTTGGGCCTAGCGGGGCCCACAGATACGCAGTATTTT.

The DNA for the CDR3 is TGTGCCAGCAGCCCCCGGGGGAGCGGGAATGAGCAGTTCTTC. This translates into CASSPRGSGNEQFF. The chain couples TRBV7-9 to TRBJ2-1; perhaps TRBD2 as D (6 bases). V lost 5 bases, J lost 7 bases, and 15 bases lay in between. CDR3 length: 14 residues. Germline lookup yields CDR1 SEHNR and CDR2 FQNEAQ (reference sequence).

The genes are TRBV14 and TRBJ2-4; D is possibly TRBD2 (7 bases). V gave up 4 bases and J gave up 2 bases, with 18 bases separating them. This CDR3 has 17 residues. Per the germline V gene, CDR1 is SGHDN and CDR2 is FVKESK. The CDR3 protein is CASSRGGHRGPKNIQYF. DNA for the CDR3: TGTGCCAGCAGCCGGGGGGGACACCGCGGGCCCAAAAACATTCAGTACTTC.

The V and J genes are TRBV4-1 and TRBJ2-7, with a tentative D call TRBD2 (8 bases). Germline-derived CDR1 and CDR2 are MGHRA and YSYEKL. This CDR3 spans 16 amino acids. V shed 4 bases and J shed 2 bases, with 18 bases lying between them. The CDR3 loop is CASSPEPGGGPYEQYF. The CDR3 nucleotides read TGCGCCAGCAGCCCCGAACCGGGAGGGGGCCCCTACGAGCAGTACTTC.

The V gene is TRBV19, the J gene TRBJ1-1; D may be TRBD1 (5 bases). The CDR3 is 14 residues long. CDR1 LNHDA and CDR2 SQIVND come from the germline V gene (reference sequence). Trimming left V 4 bases short and J 1 base short, with 10 bases between. CDR3 residues: CASSTRVRNTEAFF. In DNA, the CDR3 is TGTGCCAGTAGTACCAGGGTTAGGAACACTGAAGCTTTCTTT.

This clone occurred a few times. This chain links TRBV2 with TRBJ1-5; 9 bases are a match to TRBD1. CDR3 length equals 15 residues. The V gene end was trimmed by 3 bases and the J gene end by 5 bases; junction bases not matched to a gene: 5. CDR1 SNHLY and CDR2 FYNNEI come from the germline V gene. Written as DNA, the CDR3 is TGTGCCAGCAGTGAGGGACAGGGACCCGATCAGCCCCAGCATTTT. Protein: CASSEGQGPDQPQHF.

The chain recombines TRBV6-5 with TRBJ2-6; possibly TRBD2 for D (5 bases). With 0 bases removed from V and 4 bases from J, the gap between germline ends came to 10 bases. The CDR3 is made up of 16 amino acids. Germline CDR1 and CDR2: MNHEY and SVGAGI. DNA of the CDR3: TGTGCCAGCAGTTACTCGCCCGGGGTCGGGGCCAACGTCCTGACTTTC. This sequence encodes CASSYSPGVGANVLTF.

This clone came up a few times. The CDR3 loop is CASSLGDNYNEQFF. The CDR3 DNA sequence: TGTGCCAGCAGCTTAGGGGACAACTACAATGAGCAGTTCTTC. The gene calls are TRBV7-9 and TRBJ2-1; tentative D call: TRBD1 (6 bases). The CDR3 loop spans 14 amino acids. Germline CDR1 SEHNR, CDR2 FQNEAQ (reference sequence). Between the trimmed V and J ends, which lost 1 base and 3 bases, there was a span of 7 bases.

DNA of the CDR3: TGTGCCAGCAGCCGACTAGCGGGAGGATCCTACAATGAGCAGTTCTTC. It specifies CASSRLAGGSYNEQFF. The chain recombines TRBV27 with TRBJ2-1, with 13 bases identical to TRBD2. Per germline, CDR1 MNHEY and CDR2 SMNVEV (reference sequence). CDR3 length: 16 residues. V lost 6 bases to trimming and J lost 1 base; unmatched junction nucleotides: 3.

A few counts support this clone. The gene calls are TRBV5-1 and TRBJ2-2; 11 nucleotides align to TRBD2. CDR3 length: 15 amino acids. The V and J ends lost 5 bases and 3 bases, in that order; junction bases with no gene match: 3. In germline, CDR1 is SGHRS, CDR2 YFSETQ. In nucleotides, the CDR3 is TGCGCCAGCAGACCGACTAGCGGGGACACCGGGGAGCTGTTTTTT. Translating gives CASRPTSGDTGELFF.

In this sample, this clone turned up a few times. V gene TRBV9 combines with J gene TRBJ1-1, with no clear D. Trimming removed 0 bases at V and 0 bases at J, with 9 bases between. The CDR3 is 15 residues long. Germline CDR1 SGDLS, CDR2 YYNGEE. The CDR3 sequence: CASSVEAKMNTEAFF. Here the CDR3 DNA reads TGTGCCAGCAGCGTAGAAGCAAAGATGAACACTGAAGCTTTCTTT.

By sample share, this clone is large (0.1 to 1%). The chain joins TRBV4-1 to TRBJ2-2; 13 bases are shared with TRBD2. Per germline, CDR1 MGHRA and CDR2 YSYEKL. V dropped 2 bases and J dropped 0; count of bases not matched to a gene: 9. The CDR3 totals 20 residues. DNA of the CDR3: TGCGCCAGCAGCCAACGACCCGAAACTAGCGGGAGGGCGAACACCGGGGAGCTGTTTTTT. It translates to CASSQRPETSGRANTGELFF.

This chain joins TRBV29-1 and TRBJ2-2; TRBD2 agrees at 8 bases. CDR1 and CDR2 from the germline V gene are SQVTM and ANQGSEA. The trim removed 7 bases at V and 2 bases at J, leaving 9 bases unmatched. CDR3 length equals 15 residues. The CDR3 loop is CSASPAGDNTGELFF. The DNA of the CDR3 is TGCAGCGCCAGCCCAGCGGGAGACAACACCGGGGAGCTGTTTTTT.

This clone was seen a single time. The genes are TRBV11-1 and TRBJ2-7; 7 positions agree with TRBD1. J gave up 0 bases and V 7 bases, and 6 bases lay outside the gene matches. The CDR3 totals 14 residues. CDR1 is SGHAT and CDR2 is FQDESV in the germline V gene (reference sequence). Here the CDR3 reads CASNPQGNSYEQYF. The CDR3 bases are TGTGCCAGCAACCCACAGGGGAACTCCTACGAGCAGTACTTC. The entire variable domain, with the rest obtained from reference TRBV11-1 and TRBJ2-7, is as follows: EAEVAQSPRYKITEKSQAVAFWCDPISGHATLYWYRQILGQGPELLVQFQDESVVDDSQLPKDRFSAERLKGVDSTLKIQPAELGDSAMYLCASNPQGNSYEQYFGPGTRLTVT.

The J gene is TRBJ1-1, the V gene TRBV5-4; D gene unclear. This CDR3 has 14 amino acids. Trimming cost V 4 bases and J 3 bases, with 13 bases left between them. Germline V gene lookup returns CDR1 SGHNT and CDR2 YYREEE (reference sequence). The CDR3 DNA follows: TGTGCCAGCAGCCCGCAGGTTCCTGACACTGAAGCTTTCTTT. It codes for CASSPQVPDTEAFF.